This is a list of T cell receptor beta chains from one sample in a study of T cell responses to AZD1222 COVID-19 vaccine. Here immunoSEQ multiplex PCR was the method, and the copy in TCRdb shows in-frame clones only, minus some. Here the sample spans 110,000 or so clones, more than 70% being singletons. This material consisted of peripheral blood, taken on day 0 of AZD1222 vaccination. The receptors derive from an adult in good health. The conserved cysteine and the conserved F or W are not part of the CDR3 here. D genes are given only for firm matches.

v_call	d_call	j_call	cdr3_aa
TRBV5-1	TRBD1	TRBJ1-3	ASSNPGQLTSGNTIY
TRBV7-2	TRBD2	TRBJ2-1	ASSLARFSALGRGDNEQF
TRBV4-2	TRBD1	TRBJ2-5	ASSQGRAGGQETQY
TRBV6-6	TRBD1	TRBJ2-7	ASSYRGTGMTYEQY
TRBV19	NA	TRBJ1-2	ASSVDLQANYGYT
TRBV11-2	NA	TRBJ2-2	ASSLRLPANTGELF
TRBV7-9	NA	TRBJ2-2	ASGGPRNTGELF
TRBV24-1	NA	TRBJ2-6	ATSFGPSGANVLT
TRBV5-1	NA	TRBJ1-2	ASSLAVGANYGYT
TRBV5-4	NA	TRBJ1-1	ASSSPGLNTEAF
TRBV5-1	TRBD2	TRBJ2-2	ASSSGLAGSRGTGELF
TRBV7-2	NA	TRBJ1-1	ASSSNPWGDTEAF
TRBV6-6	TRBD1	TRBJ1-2	ASSRRGLQRGLDYYGYT
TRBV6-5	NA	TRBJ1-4	ASRTTERVEKLF
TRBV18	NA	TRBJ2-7	ASSPLAESYEQY
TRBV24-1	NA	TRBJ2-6	ATSDFSGANVLT